Sequencing of this TCR beta chain was carried out in a study of memory CD4+ T cells and cytomegalovirus serostatus. In the source study's methods: Out-of-frame sequences were removed, leaving a few million distinct TCRbeta sequences. Repertoires were generated with immunoSEQ multiplex PCR, while TCRdb's copy carries only in-frame clones and drops some. That table gives V, J and clone size, and the DNA gave D and trimming. The sample yields just under 60,000 clones, about three quarters seen once. Trimming took 4 bases from V and 5 from J; bases not matched to a gene: 11. The germline V gene encodes CDR1 SGHRS and CDR2 YFSETQ. The CDR3 covers 16 residues. On this clone itself: As yet, its antigen is unknown.

Single viable CD3+CD4+CD8-CD45RO+ cells were sorted as the memory CD4+ T cells. Serum IgG to CMV pp150, pp28, p38 and p52 defined serostatus. Study-wide points: Suggested: most of the CMV-linked TCR signature lies in CD4+ memory cells.

What was sequenced was memory CD4+ T cells from blood. V is TRBV5-1 and J is TRBJ2-3; 9 bases agree with TRBD2. The sequence was collected from an adult in good health and CMV-seronegative. CDR3 loop: CASSPPGGRAGDTQYF. The DNA for the CDR3 is TGCGCCAGCAGCCCACCAGGCGGGAGGGCTGGAGATACGCAGTATTTT.